The sequence of this T cell receptor (beta chain) was determined in a study of vaccination and CD4 T cells after COVID-19. The time point is: late sampling 161 to 241 days after vaccination in a few convalescent patients. Treatment reported: approximately nine-day PBMC culture with coronavirus spike peptide pools or control peptides (ViraFEST assay). The Oncomine TCR Beta short-read assay sequenced DNA from cultured CD4+ T cells. TCRdb re-derived calls from the PCR reads in MiXCR, one entry per CDR3 protein. This repertoire shows about 17,000 distinct CDR3 sequences, approximately 50% found once; its top ten account for 13%. V lost 4 bases, J lost 6 bases, and 8 bases lay in between. This CDR3 is built from 12 residues. Germline V gene sequence: CDR1 SEHNR, CDR2 FQNEAQ (reference sequence). This clonotype was found a few times. Its antigen is undetermined.

The V call is TRBV7-9, the J call TRBJ2-3; the D is unclear. This receptor was obtained from a human donor who had recovered from COVID-19. This specimen was CD4+ T cells from blood, cultured in vitro, taken about 7 months after SARS-CoV-2 vaccination. This CDR3 is CASSSLKDTQYF. In DNA, the CDR3 is TGTGCCAGCAGCTCACTAAAGGATACGCAGTATTTT.